The clone carrying this T cell receptor beta chain was observed a handful of times. Its matching antigen is unknown. Germline trimming cut 5 bases from V and 6 bases from J; bases unmatched to any gene: 10. The CDR3 extends over 16 amino acids. Germline CDR1 reads SGHTA; CDR2 reads FQGNSA. TCRdb reprocessed the 5' RACE reads via MiXCR and lists one record per CDR3 protein. The profile covers around 530,000 distinct CDR3 sequences, with around 15% appearing a single time and around 0.4% taken by the ten largest. This entry belongs to a study of identical twins. Study-level findings and limits: Abundant beta clonotypes from cord blood bore fewer insertions; memory repertoires lacked this pattern. Diverse VJ usage suggested most zero-insertion clonotypes were not invariant T cells.

The sample was also linked to a second study, of yellow fever vaccine responses in identical twins.

The receptor was derived from a woman younger than 35 in good health. Input material: CD4+ T cells sorted from blood. This chain uses TRBV7-2 with TRBJ2-1; TRBD2 matches 10 bases. The CDR3 loop reads CASSLSPAGGRNEQFF. The CDR3 nucleotides are TGTGCCAGCAGCCTATCCCCAGCGGGAGGGCGCAATGAGCAGTTCTTC.